Presented here are 14 T cell receptor beta chains from one specimen sequenced in a study of blood T cell repertoires in COVID-19. Sequencing was performed with immunoSEQ multiplex PCR; in TCRdb, only in-frame clones are kept and a portion is missing. The sample contains about 80,000 clones, about four fifths of which appear only once. Sample: peripheral blood. Receptors were obtained from a man older than 75 with active or convalescent COVID-19.

This clone was picked up one time. The gene calls are TRBV19 and TRBJ2-3, with 9 nucleotides matching TRBD1. The CDR3 has 16 amino acids. Germline V gene data show CDR1 as LNHDA and CDR2 as SQIVND (reference sequence). V was pared by 4 bases and J by 3 bases, with 8 bases of the junction left unmatched. CDR3 amino acids: CASSTWTGARTDTQYF. CDR3 coding DNA: TGTGCCAGTAGTACTTGGACAGGGGCAAGGACAGATACGCAGTATTTT.

The J gene is TRBJ2-5, the V gene TRBV5-1, with TRBD2 matching 9 bases. The length of the CDR3 is 16 residues. The V segment lost 1 base and the J segment 2 bases; nucleotides outside the gene matches: 6. CDR1 is SGHRS, CDR2 YFSETQ, per germline. The CDR3 protein is CASSLSIAGAQETQYF. DNA for the CDR3: TGCGCCAGCAGCTTGTCGATAGCGGGGGCTCAAGAGACCCAGTACTTC.

V and J are TRBV18 and TRBJ1-1; 7 bases match TRBD1. Germline loops: CDR1 KGHSH, CDR2 LQKENI. CDR3 size: 15 residues. V dropped 4 bases and J dropped 0; count of bases not matched to a gene: 5. CDR3: CASSLGQSMNTEAFF. CDR3 bases: TGTGCCAGCTCACTGGGACAGTCTATGAACACTGAAGCTTTCTTT.

This clone came up a few times. The gene calls are TRBV28 and TRBJ2-2, with TRBD2 identical over 8 bases. Germline V gene data show CDR1 as MDHEN and CDR2 as SYDVKM. CDR3 size: 16 residues. The trim removed 4 bases at V and 3 bases at J, leaving 7 bases unmatched. CDR3 loop: CASSSGGRRHTGELFF. The CDR3 DNA follows: TGTGCCAGCAGTTCCGGCGGGAGGAGGCACACCGGGGAGCTGTTTTTT.

The rearrangement joins TRBV4-1 to TRBJ1-4, with TRBD1 identical over 7 bases. With V trimmed by 6 bases and J by 4 bases, 8 bases remained unmatched. The length of the CDR3 is 15 residues. Germline values: CDR1 MGHRA, CDR2 YSYEKL. CDR3 in amino acids: CASRPTTGLNEKLFF. In nucleotides, the CDR3 is TGCGCCAGCAGACCTACGACAGGGCTTAATGAAAAACTGTTTTTT.

The rearrangement joins TRBV28 to TRBJ2-7; D is uncertain. V lost 4 bases to trimming and J lost 5 bases, with 15 bases between them. Germline loops: CDR1 MDHEN, CDR2 SYDVKM. The CDR3 sequence is 14 residues long. CDR3 nucleotides: TGTGCCAGCAGTTCCCTCCTCACGGCGGACGAGCAGTACTTC. Translation gives CASSSLLTADEQYF.

V is TRBV14 and J is TRBJ1-6; 7 bases are a match to TRBD1. Unmatched junction bases numbered 4, after V lost 4 bases and J lost 4 bases. CDR3 size: 15 residues. CDR1 SGHDN and CDR2 FVKESK come from the germline V gene. The CDR3 sequence: CASSRVTGYNSPLHF. In DNA form, the CDR3 reads TGTGCCAGCAGCCGAGTGACAGGGTATAATTCACCCCTCCACTTT.

Turning to this clone: The same CDR3 is also encoded by other DNA sequences in this sample. This chain connects TRBV3-1 (or the pseudogene TRBV3-2) to TRBJ1-6, with D perhaps TRBD1 (5 bases). Deletions cut 0 bases from V and 6 bases from J, with 6 bases between. CDR1 and CDR2 (germline): LGHDT, YNNKEL (reference sequence). CDR3 size: 14 residues. As DNA, the CDR3 is TGTGCCAGCAGCCAAGACCAGGGTAATTCACCCCTCCACTTT. Its translation is CASSQDQGNSPLHF.

The chain has TRBV30 and TRBJ1-4, with D maybe TRBD1 (5 bases). Germline loops: CDR1 GTSNPN, CDR2 SVGIG (reference sequence). The CDR3 is made up of 14 amino acids. V lost 3 bases and J lost 8, with 16 bases in between. The CDR3 loop is CAWRDPSRGEKLFF. The CDR3 DNA sequence: TGTGCCTGGAGGGATCCCTCGCGGGGGGAAAAACTGTTTTTT.

The V gene is TRBV6-4, the J gene TRBJ1-2; 10 bases match TRBD1. Trimming took 6 bases from V and 6 from J; bases not matched to a gene: 10. The germline V gene encodes CDR1 MRHNA and CDR2 SNTAGT. This CDR3 is 15 amino acids long. The CDR3 sequence: CASRRQGAGKDGYTF. Here the CDR3 DNA reads TGTGCCAGCAGAAGACAGGGGGCAGGGAAGGATGGCTACACCTTC.

This sequence joins TRBV9 and TRBJ1-1, with TRBD1 matching over 8 bases. From germline, CDR1 is SGDLS and CDR2 YYNGEE. The CDR3 runs to 13 residues. V was pared by 4 bases and J by 5 bases, with 4 bases of the junction left unmatched. The CDR3 region is CASSTTGGTEAFF. CDR3 DNA: TGTGCCAGCAGCACAACAGGGGGGACTGAAGCTTTCTTT.

This clone appeared a few times. The rearrangement joins TRBV2 to TRBJ1-1; D uncertain. Germline V gene data show CDR1 as SNHLY and CDR2 as FYNNEI. The CDR3 totals 15 residues. V lost 1 base, J lost 2 bases, and 11 bases lay in between. The DNA of the CDR3 is TGTGCCAGCAGTGAAGTTTCTAGCGGAAACACTGAAGCTTTCTTT. Translating gives CASSEVSSGNTEAFF.

The chain is built from TRBV5-1 and TRBJ2-1; tentative D call: TRBD2 (6 bases). This CDR3 is 14 amino acids long. Trimming removed 6 bases from V and 5 bases from J, with 15 bases in between. Germline V gives CDR1 SGHRS, CDR2 YFSETQ. Written as DNA, the CDR3 is TGCGCCAGCATCACCACTCCGGGGGACAATGAGCAGTTCTTC. Translation gives CASITTPGDNEQFF. Complete variable domain (other parts from reference TRBV5-1 and TRBJ2-1): KAGVTQTPRYLIKTRGQQVTLSCSPISGHRSVSWYQQTPGQGLQFLFEYFSETQRNKGNFPGRFSGRQFSNSRSEMNVSTLELGDSALYLCASITTPGDNEQFFGPGTRLTVL.

The chain links TRBV6-5 to TRBJ1-4, with D possibly being TRBD1 (5 bases). Germline assignment: CDR1 MNHEY and CDR2 SVGAGI. The CDR3 has 15 residues. The V end was cut by 5 bases, the J end by 5 bases, with 15 bases between. DNA for the CDR3: TGTGCCAGCAGTCCCCGCCAGGGCAGAAATGAAAAACTGTTTTTT. Residues: CASSPRQGRNEKLFF.